What follows is one T cell receptor beta chain and its context. The authors ran a second PCR of about 6 to 11 cycles using a sample-barcoded 5' primer and a J-beta primer mix. TCRdb recomputed calls from the 5' RACE reads with MiXCR, one row per CDR3 protein. The table shows about 800,000 distinct CDR3 sequences, with more than 20% occurring only once. The data derive from a study of blood T cells in healthy people across ages. The CDR3 totals 16 residues. Germline V gene sequence: CDR1 SGHRS, CDR2 YFSETQ. The V segment lost 4 bases and the J segment 7 bases; nucleotides outside the gene matches: 14. This same sample was also taken into another study, of T cells of mothers and their children.

Source material: blood. This TCR was recovered from a boy aged 10-17 years in good health. This rearrangement joins TRBV5-1 to TRBJ2-7; TRBD2 matches at 10 bases. CDR3 sequence reads: CASSPGGSSGRDEQYF. CDR3 nucleotide sequence: TGCGCCAGCAGCCCGGGGGGGTCTAGCGGGAGAGATGAGCAGTACTTC.